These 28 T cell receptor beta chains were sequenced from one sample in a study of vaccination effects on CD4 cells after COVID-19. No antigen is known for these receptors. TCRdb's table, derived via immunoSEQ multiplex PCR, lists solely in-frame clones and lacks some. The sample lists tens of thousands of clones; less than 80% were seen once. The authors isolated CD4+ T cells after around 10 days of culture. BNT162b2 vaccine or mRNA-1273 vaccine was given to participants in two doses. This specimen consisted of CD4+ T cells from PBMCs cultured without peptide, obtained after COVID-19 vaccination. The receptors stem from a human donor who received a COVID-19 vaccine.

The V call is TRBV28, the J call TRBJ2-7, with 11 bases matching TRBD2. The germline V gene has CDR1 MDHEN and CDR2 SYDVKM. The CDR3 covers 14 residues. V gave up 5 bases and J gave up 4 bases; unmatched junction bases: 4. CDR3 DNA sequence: TGTGCCAGCAGTCGGACTAGCGGGCCTTACGAGCAGTACGTC. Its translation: CASSRTSGPYEQYV.

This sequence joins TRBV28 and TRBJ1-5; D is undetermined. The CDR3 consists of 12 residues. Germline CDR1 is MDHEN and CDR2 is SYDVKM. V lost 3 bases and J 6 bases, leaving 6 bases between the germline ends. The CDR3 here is CASSFGGQPQHF. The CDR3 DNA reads TGTGCCAGCAGTTTCGGTGGTCAGCCCCAGCATTTT. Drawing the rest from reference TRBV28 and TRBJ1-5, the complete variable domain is DVKVTQSSRYLVKRTGEKVFLECVQDMDHENMFWYRQDPGLGLRLIYFSYDVKMKEKGDIPEGYSVSREKKERFSLILESASTNQTSMYLCASSFGGQPQHFGDGTRLSIL.

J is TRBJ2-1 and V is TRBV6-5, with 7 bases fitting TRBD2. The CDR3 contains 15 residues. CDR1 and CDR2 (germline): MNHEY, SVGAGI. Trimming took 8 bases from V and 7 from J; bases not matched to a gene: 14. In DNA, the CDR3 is TGTGCCAGCCTCGACCTAAGCGGGGCTGGGAATGAGCAGTTCTTC. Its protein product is CASLDLSGAGNEQFF.

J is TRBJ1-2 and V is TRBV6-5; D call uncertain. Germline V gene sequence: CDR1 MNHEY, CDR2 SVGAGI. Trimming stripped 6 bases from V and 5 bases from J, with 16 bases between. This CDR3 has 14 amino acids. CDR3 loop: CASSKTPNVYGYTF. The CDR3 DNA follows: TGTGCCAGCAGCAAAACTCCCAACGTTTATGGCTACACCTTC.

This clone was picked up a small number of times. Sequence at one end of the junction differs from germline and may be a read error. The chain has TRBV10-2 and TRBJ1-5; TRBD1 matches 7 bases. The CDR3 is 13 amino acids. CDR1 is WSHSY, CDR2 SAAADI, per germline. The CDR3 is CASKGAGHHPQHF. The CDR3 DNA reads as TGCGCCAGCAAGGGGGCAGGCCATCACCCCCAGCATTTT.

CDR3 amino acids: CASSTGRTSGANVLTF. CDR3 in DNA: TGTGCCAGCAGTACGGGACGGACCTCTGGGGCCAACGTCCTGACTTTC. V gene TRBV6-2 or TRBV6-3 combines with J gene TRBJ2-6, with D perhaps assigned TRBD1 or TRBD2 (5 bases each). The CDR3 sequence is 16 residues long. Per the germline V gene, CDR1 is MNHEY and CDR2 is SVGEGT. Trimming removed 5 bases at V and 0 bases at J, with 11 bases between.

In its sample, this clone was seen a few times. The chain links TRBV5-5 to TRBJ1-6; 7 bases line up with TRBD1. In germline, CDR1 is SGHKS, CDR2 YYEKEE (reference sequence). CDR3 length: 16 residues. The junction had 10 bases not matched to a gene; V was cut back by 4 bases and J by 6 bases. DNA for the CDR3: TGTGCCAGCAGCGGAGGAACCGGGACAGCTAATTCACCCCTCCACTTT. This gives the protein CASSGGTGTANSPLHF.

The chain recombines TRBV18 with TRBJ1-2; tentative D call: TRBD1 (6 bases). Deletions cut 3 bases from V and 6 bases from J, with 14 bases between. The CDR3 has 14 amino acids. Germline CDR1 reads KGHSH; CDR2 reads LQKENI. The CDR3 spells CASSPTTGADGYTF. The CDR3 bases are TGTGCCAGCTCACCCACGACGGGGGCCGATGGCTACACCTTC.

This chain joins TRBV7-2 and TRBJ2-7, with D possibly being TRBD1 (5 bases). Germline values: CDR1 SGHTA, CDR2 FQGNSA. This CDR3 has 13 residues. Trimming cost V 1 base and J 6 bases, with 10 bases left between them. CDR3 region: CASSLGNQGEQYV. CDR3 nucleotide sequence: TGTGCCAGCAGCTTAGGGAACCAGGGCGAGCAGTACGTC.

This chain's CDR3 is CASRMGDTQYF. DNA for the CDR3: TGCGCCAGCAGGATGGGAGATACGCAGTATTTT. The chain recombines TRBV10-1 with TRBJ2-3, with D hard to call. This CDR3 comprises 11 residues. Germline V lookup: CDR1 WNHNN, CDR2 SYGVQD (reference sequence). Trimming removed 6 bases at V and 5 bases at J, with 6 bases between.

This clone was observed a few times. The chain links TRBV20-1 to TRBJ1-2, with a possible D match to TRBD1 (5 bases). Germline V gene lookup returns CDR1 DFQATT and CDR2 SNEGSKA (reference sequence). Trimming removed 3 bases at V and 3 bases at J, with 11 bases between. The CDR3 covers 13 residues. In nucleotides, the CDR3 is TGCAGTGCTAGTCCGGGACGGTACTATGGCTACACCTTC. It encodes CSASPGRYYGYTF.

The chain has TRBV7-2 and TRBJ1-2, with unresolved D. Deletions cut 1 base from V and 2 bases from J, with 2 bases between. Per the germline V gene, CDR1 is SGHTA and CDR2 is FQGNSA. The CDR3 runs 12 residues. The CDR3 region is CASSLENYGYTF. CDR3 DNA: TGTGCCAGCAGCTTAGAAAACTATGGCTACACCTTC. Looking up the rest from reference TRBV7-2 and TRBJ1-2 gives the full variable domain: GAGVSQSPSNKVTEKGKDVELRCDPISGHTALYWYRQSLGQGLEFLIYFQGNSAPDKSGLPSDRFSAERTGGSVSTLTIQRTQQEDSAVYLCASSLENYGYTFGSGTRLTVV.

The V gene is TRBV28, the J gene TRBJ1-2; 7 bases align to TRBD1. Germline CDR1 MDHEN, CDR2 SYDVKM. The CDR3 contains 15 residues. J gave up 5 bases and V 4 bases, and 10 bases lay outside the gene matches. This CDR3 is CASSSTRGSGYGYTF. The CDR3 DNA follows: TGTGCCAGCAGTTCAACCAGGGGGTCGGGGTATGGCTACACCTTC.

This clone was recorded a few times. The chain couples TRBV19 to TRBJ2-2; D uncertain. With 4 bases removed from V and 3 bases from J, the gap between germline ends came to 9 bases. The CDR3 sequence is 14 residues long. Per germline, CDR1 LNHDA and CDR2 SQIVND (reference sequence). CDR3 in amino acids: CASSTGYDTGELFF. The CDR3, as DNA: TGTGCCAGTAGTACTGGGTACGACACCGGGGAGCTGTTTTTT. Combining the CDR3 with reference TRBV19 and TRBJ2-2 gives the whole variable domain DGGITQSPKYLFRKEGQNVTLSCEQNLNHDAMYWYRQDPGQGLRLIYYSQIVNDFQKGDIAEGYSVSREKKESFPLTVTSAQKNPTAFYLCASSTGYDTGELFFGEGSRLTVL.

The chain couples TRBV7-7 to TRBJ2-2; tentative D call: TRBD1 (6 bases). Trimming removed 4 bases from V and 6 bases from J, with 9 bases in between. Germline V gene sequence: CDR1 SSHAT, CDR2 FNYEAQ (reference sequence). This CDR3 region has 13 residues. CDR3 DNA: TGTGCCAGCAGCTCGCGGACAGCCGGGGAGCTGTTTTTT. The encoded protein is CASSSRTAGELFF.

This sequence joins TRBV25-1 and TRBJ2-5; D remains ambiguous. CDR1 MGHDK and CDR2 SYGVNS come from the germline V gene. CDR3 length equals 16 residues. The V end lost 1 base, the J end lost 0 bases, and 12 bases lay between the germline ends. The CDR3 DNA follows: TGTGCCAGCAGTGAATCAGGCAGCTCAAACCAAGAGACCCAGTACTTC. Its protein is CASSESGSSNQETQYF. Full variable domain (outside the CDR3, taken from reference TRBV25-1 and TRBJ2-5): EADIYQTPRYLVIGTGKKITLECSQTMGHDKMYWYQQDPGMELHLIHYSYGVNSTEKGDLSSESTVSRIRTEHFPLTLESARPSHTSQYLCASSESGSSNQETQYFGPGTRLLVL.

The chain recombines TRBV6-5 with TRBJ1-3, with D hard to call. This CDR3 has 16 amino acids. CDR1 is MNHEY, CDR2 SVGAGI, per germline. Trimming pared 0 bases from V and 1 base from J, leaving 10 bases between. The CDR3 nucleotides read TGTGCCAGCAGTTACTCGAGATGGGGATCTGGAAACACCATATATTTT. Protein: CASSYSRWGSGNTIYF.

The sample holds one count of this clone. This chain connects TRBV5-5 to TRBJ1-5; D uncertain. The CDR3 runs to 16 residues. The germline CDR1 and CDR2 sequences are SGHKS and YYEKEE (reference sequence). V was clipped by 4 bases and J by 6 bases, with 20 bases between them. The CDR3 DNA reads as TGTGCCAGCAGCATCCGGGATCCCGGAGAGGGTCAGCCCCAGCATTTT. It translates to CASSIRDPGEGQPQHF.

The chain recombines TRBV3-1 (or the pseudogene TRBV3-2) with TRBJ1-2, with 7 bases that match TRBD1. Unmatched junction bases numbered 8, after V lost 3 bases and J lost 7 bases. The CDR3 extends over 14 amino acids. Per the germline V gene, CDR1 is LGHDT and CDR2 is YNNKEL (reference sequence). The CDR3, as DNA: TGTGCCAGCAGCCACGGGTGGGACAGTACTGGCTACACCTTC. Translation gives CASSHGWDSTGYTF.

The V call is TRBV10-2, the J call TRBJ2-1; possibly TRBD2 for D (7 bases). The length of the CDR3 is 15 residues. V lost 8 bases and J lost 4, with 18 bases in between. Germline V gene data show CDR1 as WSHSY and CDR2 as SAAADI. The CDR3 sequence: CASGEQGGGYNEQFF. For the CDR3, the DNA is TGCGCCAGCGGGGAACAGGGAGGGGGTTACAATGAGCAGTTCTTC.

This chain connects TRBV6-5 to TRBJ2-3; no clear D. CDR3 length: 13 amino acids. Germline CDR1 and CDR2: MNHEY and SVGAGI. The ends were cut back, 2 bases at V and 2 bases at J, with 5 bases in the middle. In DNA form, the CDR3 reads TGTGCCAGCAGTTACCAGGTCACAGATACGCAGTATTTT. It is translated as CASSYQVTDTQYF.

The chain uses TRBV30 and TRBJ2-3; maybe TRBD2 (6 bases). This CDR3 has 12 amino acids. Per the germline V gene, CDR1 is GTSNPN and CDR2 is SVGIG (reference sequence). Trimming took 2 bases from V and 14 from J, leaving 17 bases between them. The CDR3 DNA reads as TGTGCCTGGAGTTCCCAACTGGGGAGGCGGTATTTT. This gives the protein CAWSSQLGRRYF.

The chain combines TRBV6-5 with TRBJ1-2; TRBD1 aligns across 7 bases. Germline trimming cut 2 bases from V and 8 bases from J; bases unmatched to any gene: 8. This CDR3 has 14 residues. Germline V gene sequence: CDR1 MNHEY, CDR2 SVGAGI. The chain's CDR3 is CASSYGDRAEGYTF. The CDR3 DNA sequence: TGTGCCAGCAGTTACGGAGACAGGGCCGAGGGCTACACCTTC.

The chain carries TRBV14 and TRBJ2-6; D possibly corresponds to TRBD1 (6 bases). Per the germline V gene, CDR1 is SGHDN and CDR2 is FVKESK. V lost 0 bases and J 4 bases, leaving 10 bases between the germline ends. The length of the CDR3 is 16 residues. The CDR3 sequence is CASSQEGAGGANVLTF. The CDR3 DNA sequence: TGTGCCAGCAGCCAAGAGGGGGCGGGCGGGGCCAACGTCCTGACTTTC.

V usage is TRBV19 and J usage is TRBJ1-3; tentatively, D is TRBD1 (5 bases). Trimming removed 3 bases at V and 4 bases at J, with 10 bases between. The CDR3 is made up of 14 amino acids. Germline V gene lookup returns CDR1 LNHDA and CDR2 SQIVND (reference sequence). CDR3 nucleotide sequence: TGTGCCAGTAGTATCCGGGACGTAGGAAACACCATATATTTT. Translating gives CASSIRDVGNTIYF.

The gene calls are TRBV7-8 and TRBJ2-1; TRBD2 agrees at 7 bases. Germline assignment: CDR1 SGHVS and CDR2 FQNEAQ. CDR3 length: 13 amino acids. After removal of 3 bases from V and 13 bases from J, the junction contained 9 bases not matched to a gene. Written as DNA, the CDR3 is TGTGCCAGCAGCTTCTCCCCTAGCGGTGAACAGTTCTTC. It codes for CASSFSPSGEQFF.

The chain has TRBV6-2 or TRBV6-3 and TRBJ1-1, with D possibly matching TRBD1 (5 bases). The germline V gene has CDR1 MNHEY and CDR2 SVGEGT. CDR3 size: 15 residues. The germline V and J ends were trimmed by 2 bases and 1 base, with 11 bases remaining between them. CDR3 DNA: TGTGCCAGCAGTTACGGGCAGGGCGCGAACACTGAAGCTTTCTTT. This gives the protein CASSYGQGANTEAFF.

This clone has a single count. CDR3 sequence reads: CASRGGGTNEKLFF. The CDR3 bases are TGCGCCAGCAGGGGAGGGGGCACTAATGAAAAACTGTTTTTT. The chain carries TRBV5-1 and TRBJ1-4, with TRBD1 identical over 7 bases. This CDR3 is built from 14 residues. V lost 5 bases, J lost 2 bases, and 3 bases stayed unmatched. Germline CDR1 SGHRS, CDR2 YFSETQ.